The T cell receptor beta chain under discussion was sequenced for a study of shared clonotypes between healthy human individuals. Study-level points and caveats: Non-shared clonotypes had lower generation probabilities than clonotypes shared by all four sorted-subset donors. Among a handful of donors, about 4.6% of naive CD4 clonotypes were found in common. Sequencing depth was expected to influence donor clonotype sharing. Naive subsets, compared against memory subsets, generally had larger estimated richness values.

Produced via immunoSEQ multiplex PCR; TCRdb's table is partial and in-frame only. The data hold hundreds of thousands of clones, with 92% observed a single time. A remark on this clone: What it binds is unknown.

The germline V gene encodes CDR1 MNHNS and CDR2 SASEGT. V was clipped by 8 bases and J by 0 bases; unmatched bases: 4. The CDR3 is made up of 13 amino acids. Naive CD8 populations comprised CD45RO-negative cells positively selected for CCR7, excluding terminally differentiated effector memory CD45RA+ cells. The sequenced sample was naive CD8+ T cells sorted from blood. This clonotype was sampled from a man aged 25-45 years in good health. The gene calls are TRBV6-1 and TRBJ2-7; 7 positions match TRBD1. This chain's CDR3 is CASGQASSYEQYF. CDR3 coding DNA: TGTGCCAGCGGACAGGCGAGCTCCTACGAGCAGTACTTC.